This T cell receptor beta chain stems from a study of T cells in Graves' hyperthyroidism and ophthalmopathy. The source material, RNA transcripts, was used to amplify TCR beta CDR3 regions. TCR CDR3 underwent first-round RT-PCR with the HTBI primer set. One entry per CDR3 protein results from TCRdb running MiXCR on the multiplex PCR reads. Altogether tens of thousands of distinct CDR3 sequences are present, 49% being singletons, with the ten largest covering roughly 6.2%. CDR3 length: 14 residues. V trimming: 7 bases; J trimming: 5 bases; junction bases outside the gene matches: 6. CDR1 and CDR2 (germline): KGHDR, SFDVKD.

Sequences were obtained from blood. The sequence was collected from a woman aged 50 to 60 with Graves' hyperthyroidism that later progressed to Graves' ophthalmopathy. V and J are TRBV24-1 and TRBJ2-1; TRBD1 matches 8 bases. The CDR3 sequence is CATSKSTGDNEQFF. The CDR3, as DNA: TGTGCCACCAGCAAATCGACAGGGGACAATGAGCAGTTCTTC.